This T cell receptor beta chain was captured in a study of response to subunit inactivated influenza vaccine. MiXCR, applied by TCRdb to the RT-PCR reads, yields one record per CDR3 protein. The sample includes some 850,000 distinct CDR3 sequences, approximately 17% of them seen just once. Study-level points and caveats: Each seasonal influenza vaccination recruits few new T cells, the authors suggested.

To note about this clonotype: Its antigen is unknown.

CDR1 is DFQATT, CDR2 SNEGSKA, per germline (reference sequence). Trimming took off 3 bases at V and 0 bases at J, with 9 bases between the two ends. CDR3 length: 14 residues. The sequenced sample was PBMCs from blood, obtained around 5 days after vaccination. This chain links TRBV20-1 with TRBJ2-4; the D gene is possibly TRBD1 (5 bases). The clonotype was recovered from a man aged 45 to 65 who received an inactivated influenza vaccine. The CDR3 DNA reads TGCAGTGCTAGTGGACATGTAGCCAAAAACATTCAGTACTTC. Protein product: CSASGHVAKNIQYF.